These 15 T cell receptor beta chains originate from one sample sequenced in a study of graft-versus-host responses after intestinal transplantation. These TCRs are of unknown antigen specificity. This table comes from immunoSEQ multiplex PCR, and its TCRdb copy is limited to in-frame clones, with some not included. Of 75,000 to 100,000 clones in the sample, roughly four fifths are singletons; the top ten hold about a sixth. The sample here was unstimulated CD8+ T cells sorted from spleen or lymph node cells, taken before intestinal transplant. These receptors were obtained from a human donor who received an intestinal transplant.

The chain carries TRBV29-1 and TRBJ2-2; no reliable D call. In germline, CDR1 is SQVTM, CDR2 ANQGSEA. This CDR3 has 11 residues. Trimming took off 7 bases at V and 5 bases at J, with 8 bases between the two ends. The CDR3 protein is CSAIKTGELFF. The DNA for the CDR3 is TGCAGCGCTATCAAGACCGGGGAGCTGTTTTTT.

The chain couples TRBV5-6 to TRBJ2-5; 10 nucleotides line up with TRBD2. The end of the DNA is better explained by TRBJ2-7, so the J call may be wrong. The germline CDR1 and CDR2 sequences are SGHDT and YYEEEE. There are 15 residues in the CDR3. The CDR3 bases are TGTGCCAGCAGCTTCGGTAGCGGGGGGCCTTACGAGCAGTACTTC. Translation: CASSFGSGGPYEQYF.

The table lists this clone with a few counts. The chain recombines TRBV28 with TRBJ2-2, with no clear D. Germline V CDR1 and CDR2: MDHEN, SYDVKM. The CDR3 totals 17 residues. Trimming removed 2 bases from V and 3 bases from J, with 16 bases in between. CDR3 DNA: TGTGCCAGCAGTTTAATCCCCCCAGGCGCGGACACCGGGGAGCTGTTTTTT. Its translation: CASSLIPPGADTGELFF.

V gene TRBV6-5 combines with J gene TRBJ2-1; 7 positions match TRBD1. The V segment lost 1 base and the J segment 6 bases; nucleotides outside the gene matches: 0. Germline CDR1 and CDR2: MNHEY and SVGAGI. The CDR3 runs 13 residues. The CDR3 spells CASSYYRGNEQFF. CDR3 nucleotides: TGTGCCAGCAGTTACTACAGGGGCAATGAGCAGTTCTTC.

The rearrangement uses TRBV6-5 and TRBJ1-2; tentative D call: TRBD1 (5 bases). Germline assignment: CDR1 MNHEY and CDR2 SVGAGI. This CDR3 is 13 amino acids long. Between the trimmed V and J ends, which lost 5 bases and 4 bases, there was a span of 11 bases. The CDR3 DNA reads TGTGCCAGCAGTGACAGTATAGCCTATGGCTACACCTTC. Its protein product is CASSDSIAYGYTF.

This CDR3 reads CASSLGDRSSYSGNTIYF. The CDR3, as DNA: TGCGCCAGCAGCTTGGGAGACAGGTCCTCTTACTCTGGAAACACCATATATTTT. The chain has TRBV5-1 and TRBJ1-3; D may be TRBD1 (6 bases). V was cut by 0 bases and J by 0 bases, with 16 bases left in between. This CDR3 is 18 amino acids long. Germline lookup yields CDR1 SGHRS and CDR2 YFSETQ. The variable domain in full, completed from reference TRBV5-1 and TRBJ1-3, reads KAGVTQTPRYLIKTRGQQVTLSCSPISGHRSVSWYQQTPGQGLQFLFEYFSETQRNKGNFPGRFSGRQFSNSRSEMNVSTLELGDSALYLCASSLGDRSSYSGNTIYFGEGSWLTVV.

The V call is TRBV18, the J call TRBJ1-2, with a tentative D call TRBD1 (5 bases). The CDR3 runs to 15 residues. Germline CDR1 KGHSH, CDR2 LQKENI. V lost 4 bases and J lost 8, with 20 bases in between. Here the CDR3 DNA reads TGTGCCAGCTCACTTAAACAGGAGGGGAAACGGGGCTACACCTTC. It encodes CASSLKQEGKRGYTF.

Only a few counts were recorded for this clone. The chain recombines TRBV28 with TRBJ2-2, with a tentative D call TRBD2 (6 bases). Germline V gene data show CDR1 as MDHEN and CDR2 as SYDVKM. V was cut by 1 base and J by 7 bases, with 10 bases left in between. The CDR3 contains 14 residues. The CDR3 region has the DNA TGTGCCAGCAGTTTATACCCCGGGGGCGGGGAGCTGTTTTTT. Its protein is CASSLYPGGGELFF. The full variable domain, rest sourced from reference TRBV28 and TRBJ2-2, is DVKVTQSSRYLVKRTGEKVFLECVQDMDHENMFWYRQDPGLGLRLIYFSYDVKMKEKGDIPEGYSVSREKKERFSLILESASTNQTSMYLCASSLYPGGGELFFGEGSRLTVL.

The chain uses TRBV18 and TRBJ1-1; no clear D gene. Trimming removed 4 bases at V and 0 bases at J, with 18 bases between. In germline, CDR1 is KGHSH, CDR2 LQKENI. This CDR3 has 17 residues. The CDR3 DNA sequence: TGTGCCAGCTCACTTAGTGGCAGGCCCAAGATGAACACTGAAGCTTTCTTT. It translates to CASSLSGRPKMNTEAFF. Filled out from reference TRBV18 and TRBJ1-1, the complete variable domain reads NAGVMQNPRHLVRRRGQEARLRCSPMKGHSHVYWYRQLPEEGLKFMVYLQKENIIDESGMPKERFSAEFPKEGPSILRIQQVVRGDSAAYFCASSLSGRPKMNTEAFFGQGTRLTVV.

This sequence joins TRBV20-1 and TRBJ2-5; D remains unclear. Trimming pared 5 bases from V and 7 bases from J, leaving 8 bases between. Germline-derived CDR1 and CDR2 are DFQATT and SNEGSKA (reference sequence). This CDR3 comprises 10 residues. Here the CDR3 DNA reads TGCAGTGCTCCTCACCGGACCCAGTACTTC. Translation: CSAPHRTQYF.

This clone was seen once. This rearrangement joins TRBV13 to TRBJ1-1; D is uncertain. This CDR3 region has 13 residues. CDR1 PRHDT and CDR2 FYEKMQ come from the germline V gene (reference sequence). Trimming took off 5 bases at V and 1 base at J, with 8 bases between the two ends. The CDR3 DNA is TGTGCCAGCAGCCCGGACGGGAACACTGAAGCTTTCTTT. It yields the protein CASSPDGNTEAFF.

This chain connects TRBV4-1 to TRBJ2-1; TRBD1 agrees at 9 bases. V dropped 2 bases and J dropped 1; count of bases not matched to a gene: 9. CDR3 length: 18 residues. Germline assignment: CDR1 MGHRA and CDR2 YSYEKL. The CDR3 protein is CASSQMGTGPSSYNEQFF. In DNA, the CDR3 is TGCGCCAGCAGCCAAATGGGGACAGGGCCATCTTCCTACAATGAGCAGTTCTTC.

J is TRBJ2-3 and V is TRBV28; the D gene is possibly TRBD1 (6 bases). CDR1 is MDHEN, CDR2 SYDVKM, per germline. Between the trimmed V and J ends, which lost 6 bases and 0 bases, there was a span of 19 bases. This CDR3 has 17 residues. DNA of the CDR3: TGTGCCAGCAGACCCCAAAGACAGGCCTTTAGCACAGATACGCAGTATTTT. Its protein is CASRPQRQAFSTDTQYF.

V usage is TRBV4-1 and J usage is TRBJ2-1, with a possible D match to TRBD2 (5 bases). The CDR3 extends over 18 amino acids. The germline V gene encodes CDR1 MGHRA and CDR2 YSYEKL. V was clipped by 3 bases and J by 2 bases, with 20 bases between them. The CDR3 protein is CASSQRKRLGGPYNEQFF. In nucleotides, the CDR3 is TGCGCCAGCAGCCAGCGTAAGCGGCTGGGCGGCCCCTACAATGAGCAGTTCTTC.

This clone occurred once. The chain combines TRBV4-1 with TRBJ1-2; TRBD1 is a possible D gene (5 bases). Trimming removed 1 base at V and 1 base at J, with 16 bases between. CDR1 MGHRA and CDR2 YSYEKL come from the germline V gene. CDR3 size: 17 residues. CDR3 sequence reads: CASSQGGAPEGNYGYTF. CDR3 nucleotide sequence: TGCGCCAGCAGCCAAGGAGGGGCACCGGAAGGTAACTATGGCTACACCTTC.